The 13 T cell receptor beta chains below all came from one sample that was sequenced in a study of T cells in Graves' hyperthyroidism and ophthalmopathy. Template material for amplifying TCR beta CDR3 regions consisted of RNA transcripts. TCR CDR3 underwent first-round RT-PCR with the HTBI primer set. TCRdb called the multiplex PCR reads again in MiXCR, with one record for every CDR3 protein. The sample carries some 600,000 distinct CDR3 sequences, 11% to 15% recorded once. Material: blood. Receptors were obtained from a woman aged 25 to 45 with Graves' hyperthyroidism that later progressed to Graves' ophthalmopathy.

The CDR3 nucleotides read TGCAGTGCTAACTCGGGACTAGCGGGGGCCACCCACAATGAGCAGTTCTTC. Protein product: CSANSGLAGATHNEQFF. The genes are TRBV20-1 and TRBJ2-1; TRBD2 matches at 14 bases. Germline lookup yields CDR1 DFQATT and CDR2 SNEGSKA (reference sequence). Unmatched junction bases numbered 10, after V lost 4 bases and J lost 5 bases. The CDR3 contains 17 residues.

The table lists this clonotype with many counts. The CDR3 coding sequence is TGTGCCAGCAGTTTTCAGGGCATGAACACTGAAGCTTTCTTT. Translating gives CASSFQGMNTEAFF. The rearrangement links TRBV28 to TRBJ1-1, with D perhaps TRBD1 (5 bases). The ends were cut back, 3 bases at V and 0 bases at J, with 8 bases in the middle. The germline CDR1 and CDR2 sequences are MDHEN and SYDVKM. This CDR3 region has 14 residues.

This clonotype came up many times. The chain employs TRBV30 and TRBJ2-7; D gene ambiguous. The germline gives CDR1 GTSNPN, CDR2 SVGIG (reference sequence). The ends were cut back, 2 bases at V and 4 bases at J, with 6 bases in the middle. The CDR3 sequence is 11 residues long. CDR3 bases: TGTGCCTGGAGTAGTAGGTACGAGCAGTACTTC. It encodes CAWSSRYEQYF.

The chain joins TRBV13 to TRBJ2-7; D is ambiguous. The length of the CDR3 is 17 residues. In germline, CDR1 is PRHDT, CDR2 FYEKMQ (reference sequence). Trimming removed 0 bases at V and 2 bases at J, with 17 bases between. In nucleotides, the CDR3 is TGTGCCAGCAGCTTAGGCGTAAGGTCTGGAGCCACCTACGAGCAGTACTTC. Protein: CASSLGVRSGATYEQYF.

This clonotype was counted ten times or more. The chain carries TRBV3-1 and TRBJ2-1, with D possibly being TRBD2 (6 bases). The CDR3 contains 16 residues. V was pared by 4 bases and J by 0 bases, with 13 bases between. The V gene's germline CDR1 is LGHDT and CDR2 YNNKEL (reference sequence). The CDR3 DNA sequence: TGTGCCAGCAGCCGCCTGGACGGGAGCTCCTACAATGAGCAGTTCTTC. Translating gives CASSRLDGSSYNEQFF.

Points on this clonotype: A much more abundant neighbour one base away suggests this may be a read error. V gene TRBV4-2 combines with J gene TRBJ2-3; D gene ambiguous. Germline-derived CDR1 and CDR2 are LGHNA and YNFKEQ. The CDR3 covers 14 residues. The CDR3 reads CAGSQGNLWDTQYF. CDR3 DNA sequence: TGTGCCGGCAGCCAAGGAAACCTTTGGGATACGCAGTATTTT.

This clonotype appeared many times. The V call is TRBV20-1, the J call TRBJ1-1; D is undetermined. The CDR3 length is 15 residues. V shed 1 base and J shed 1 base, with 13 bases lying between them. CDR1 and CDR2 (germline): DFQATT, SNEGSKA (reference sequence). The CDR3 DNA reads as TGCAGTGCTAGAGGCGGACTTGGTCGGAACACTGAAGCTTTCTTT. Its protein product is CSARGGLGRNTEAFF.

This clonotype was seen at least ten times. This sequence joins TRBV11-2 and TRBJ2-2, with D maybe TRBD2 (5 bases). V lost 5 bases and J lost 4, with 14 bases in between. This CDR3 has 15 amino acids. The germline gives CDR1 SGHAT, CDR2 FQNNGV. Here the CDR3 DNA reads TGTGCCAGCAGCCCCCATCTGGCGGGCACCGGGGAGCTGTTTTTT. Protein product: CASSPHLAGTGELFF.

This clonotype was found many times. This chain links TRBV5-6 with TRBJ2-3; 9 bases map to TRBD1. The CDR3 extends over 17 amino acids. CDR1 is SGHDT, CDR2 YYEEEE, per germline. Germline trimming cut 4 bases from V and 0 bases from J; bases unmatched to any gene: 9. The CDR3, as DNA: TGTGCCAGCAGCCTGGGACGACAGGGGGTTAGCACAGATACGCAGTATTTT. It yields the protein CASSLGRQGVSTDTQYF.

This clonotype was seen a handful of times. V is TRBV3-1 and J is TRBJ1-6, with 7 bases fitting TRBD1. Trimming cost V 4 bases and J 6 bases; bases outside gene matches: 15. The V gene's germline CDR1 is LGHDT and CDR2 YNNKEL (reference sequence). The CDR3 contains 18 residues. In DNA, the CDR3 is TGTGCCAGCAGCCCACACGGGACAGAGCCTGCGAGTAATTCACCCCTCCACTTT. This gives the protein CASSPHGTEPASNSPLHF.

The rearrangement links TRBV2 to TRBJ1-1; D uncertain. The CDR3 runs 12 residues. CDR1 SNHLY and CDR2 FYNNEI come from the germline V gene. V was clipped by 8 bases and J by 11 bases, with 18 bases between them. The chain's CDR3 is CASPGPQGNAFF. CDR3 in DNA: TGTGCCAGCCCAGGACCTCAAGGAAATGCTTTCTTT.

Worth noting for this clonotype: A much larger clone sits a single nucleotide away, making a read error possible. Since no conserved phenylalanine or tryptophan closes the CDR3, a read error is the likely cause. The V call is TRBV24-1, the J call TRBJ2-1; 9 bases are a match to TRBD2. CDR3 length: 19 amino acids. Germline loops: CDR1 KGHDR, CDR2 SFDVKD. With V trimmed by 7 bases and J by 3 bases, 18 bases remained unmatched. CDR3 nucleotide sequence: TGTGCCACCAGGGGGAGTGGTTTAGCGGGAGACCAATACTACAATGAGCAGTTCTGC. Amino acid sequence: CATRGSGLAGDQYYNEQFC.

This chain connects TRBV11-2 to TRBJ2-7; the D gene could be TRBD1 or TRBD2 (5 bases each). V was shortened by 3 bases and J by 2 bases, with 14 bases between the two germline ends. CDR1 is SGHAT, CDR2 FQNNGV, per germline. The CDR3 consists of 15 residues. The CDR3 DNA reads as TGTGCCAGCAGCTTTTGGGGGAGTGGTACCTACGAGCAGTACTTC. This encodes CASSFWGSGTYEQYF.